These 18 T cell receptor beta chains share one sample of origin, sequenced in a study of radiotherapy plus CTLA-4 blockade in lung cancer (dated by TCRdb to the late 2010s). Library preparation was by the immunoSEQ multiplex PCR assay. In its TCRdb copy, this immuneACCESS table keeps in-frame sequences only and misses some clones. Where compared with another copy, unresolved V genes explain less than half of these, and the others have no known cause. The sample table records 100,000 or so clones; roughly 80% of these occur just once. Clones ranked in the top ten supply roughly a quarter of the sample. This specimen consisted of peripheral blood, obtained from a patient treated with radiotherapy plus ipilimumab. These receptors were taken from a human donor with non-small cell lung cancer that progressed on radiotherapy plus ipilimumab.

The chain has TRBV29-1 and TRBJ1-2; D is uncertain. Germline CDR1 is SQVTM and CDR2 is ANQGSEA. V gave up 7 bases and J gave up 5 bases, with 20 bases separating them. This CDR3 comprises 14 residues. The CDR3 sequence: CSAKTVGRGYGYTF. The CDR3 DNA is TGCAGCGCGAAGACCGTCGGACGTGGGTATGGCTACACCTTC.

The chain recombines TRBV27 with TRBJ1-2; D is ambiguous. Trimming cost V 2 bases and J 3 bases, with 16 bases left between them. The germline V gene has CDR1 MNHEY and CDR2 SMNVEV (reference sequence). This CDR3 has 16 amino acids. In nucleotides, the CDR3 is TGTGCCAGCAGTTTAATGGGCTCCGGAAAGTACTATGGCTACACCTTC. Translation: CASSLMGSGKYYGYTF.

V and J are TRBV7-3 and TRBJ2-2; 8 bases are shared with TRBD2. Germline loops: CDR1 SGHTA, CDR2 FQGTGA. The ends lost 4 bases at V and 1 base at J; junction bases unmatched: 8. This CDR3 spans 17 amino acids. The CDR3 bases are TGTGCCAGCAGCTCCACCCTGGCGGGAGGGAACACCGGGGAGCTGTTTTTT. Amino acids: CASSSTLAGGNTGELFF.

The rearrangement uses TRBV18 and TRBJ1-2; TRBD1 aligns across 7 bases. Per the germline V gene, CDR1 is KGHSH and CDR2 is LQKENI. This CDR3 is built from 13 residues. The V gene end was trimmed by 2 bases and the J gene end by 8 bases; junction bases not matched to a gene: 5. CDR3 coding DNA: TGTGCCAGCTCACCAACAGGGGAGGGAGGCTACACCTTC. It encodes CASSPTGEGGYTF. The full variable domain, rest sourced from reference TRBV18 and TRBJ1-2, is NAGVMQNPRHLVRRRGQEARLRCSPMKGHSHVYWYRQLPEEGLKFMVYLQKENIIDESGMPKERFSAEFPKEGPSILRIQQVVRGDSAAYFCASSPTGEGGYTFGSGTRLTVV.

The chain carries TRBV6-5 and TRBJ1-2; D is perhaps TRBD1 (6 bases). The CDR3 length is 12 residues. Germline V gene sequence: CDR1 MNHEY, CDR2 SVGAGI. V dropped 10 bases and J dropped 3 bases, with 12 bases sitting between them. The CDR3 protein is CATMEGDYGYTF. CDR3 coding DNA: TGTGCCACTATGGAGGGGGACTATGGCTACACCTTC.

Notes on this clone: Other DNA sequences in this specimen translate into the identical CDR3. In nucleotides, the CDR3 is TGTGCCAGCAGCGTACTAGCGGGAGCAGATACGCAGTATTTT. It encodes CASSVLAGADTQYF. The chain recombines TRBV7-2 with TRBJ2-3; 11 bases line up with TRBD2. The CDR3 contains 14 residues. CDR1 and CDR2 from the germline V gene are SGHTA and FQGNSA. The V and J ends lost 5 bases and 4 bases, in that order; junction bases with no gene match: 2.

The CDR3 reads CASSDSFGQRDYEQYV. The CDR3 DNA reads as TGTGCCAGCAGTGATAGCTTCGGGCAGAGAGACTACGAGCAGTACGTC. The chain employs TRBV6-1 and TRBJ2-7; D is uncertain. The CDR3 runs 16 residues. V was trimmed by 3 bases and J by 3 bases, leaving 18 bases between them. CDR1 and CDR2 from the germline V gene are MNHNS and SASEGT.

This chain connects TRBV19 to TRBJ2-5; 8 nucleotides match TRBD1. The V segment lost 5 bases and the J segment 5 bases; nucleotides outside the gene matches: 7. Germline values: CDR1 LNHDA, CDR2 SQIVND (reference sequence). This CDR3 contains 14 residues. In DNA, the CDR3 is TGTGCCAGTAGTCCTTCAGGGGGCAGTGAGACCCAGTACTTC. Amino acid sequence: CASSPSGGSETQYF.

The V gene is TRBV19, the J gene TRBJ1-5; possibly TRBD1 for D (5 bases). This CDR3 is 13 amino acids long. Germline V gives CDR1 LNHDA, CDR2 SQIVND (reference sequence). V lost 2 bases and J lost 6, with 8 bases in between. The CDR3 region has the DNA TGTGCCAGTAGTATACGACAGAGTCAGCCCCAGCATTTT. This gives the protein CASSIRQSQPQHF. Looking up the rest from reference TRBV19 and TRBJ1-5 gives the full variable domain: DGGITQSPKYLFRKEGQNVTLSCEQNLNHDAMYWYRQDPGQGLRLIYYSQIVNDFQKGDIAEGYSVSREKKESFPLTVTSAQKNPTAFYLCASSIRQSQPQHFGDGTRLSIL.

The rearrangement uses TRBV28 and TRBJ2-1; D is uncertain. Germline V gives CDR1 MDHEN, CDR2 SYDVKM. Trimming removed 7 bases at V and 9 bases at J, with 13 bases between. There are 12 residues in the CDR3. In nucleotides, the CDR3 is TGTGCCAGCACGGCGGTGATAGGTGAGCAGTTCTTC. Protein sequence: CASTAVIGEQFF. The full variable domain, with the rest looked up from reference TRBV28 and TRBJ2-1, is DVKVTQSSRYLVKRTGEKVFLECVQDMDHENMFWYRQDPGLGLRLIYFSYDVKMKEKGDIPEGYSVSREKKERFSLILESASTNQTSMYLCASTAVIGEQFFGPGTRLTVL.

The genes are TRBV28 and TRBJ2-3; 14 nucleotides agree with TRBD2. V dropped 6 bases and J dropped 3; count of bases not matched to a gene: 8. This CDR3 contains 17 residues. Looked up from germline, CDR1 is MDHEN and CDR2 is SYDVKM. The CDR3 bases are TGTGCCAGCAGCCGACTAGCGGGAGGGATGGTTACAGATACGCAGTATTTT. This encodes CASSRLAGGMVTDTQYF.

The V and J genes are TRBV5-4 and TRBJ2-3, with D perhaps given as TRBD1 or TRBD2 (6 bases each). V lost 4 bases and J lost 0, with 18 bases in between. Germline V gene lookup returns CDR1 SGHNT and CDR2 YYREEE (reference sequence). This CDR3 is 17 amino acids long. CDR3 sequence: CASSPRGTRSSTDTQYF. The CDR3 DNA sequence: TGTGCCAGCAGCCCCCGGGGGACACGGTCTAGCACAGATACGCAGTATTTT.

The chain combines TRBV4-1 with TRBJ1-1; the D is unclear. The CDR3 has 15 amino acids. CDR1 is MGHRA, CDR2 YSYEKL, per germline. V was shortened by 1 base and J by 4 bases, with 13 bases between the two germline ends. Here the CDR3 reads CASSQGWGGGTEAFF. The CDR3 DNA sequence: TGCGCCAGCAGCCAAGGATGGGGAGGAGGCACTGAAGCTTTCTTT.

This sequence joins TRBV11-3 and TRBJ2-2; TRBD1 matches 7 bases. This CDR3 is built from 14 residues. Per germline, CDR1 SGHNT and CDR2 YENEEA. Trimming cost V 5 bases and J 7 bases; bases outside gene matches: 7. CDR3 sequence (DNA): TGTGCCAGCAGCCAAGGGGCAGGGGGCGGGGAGCTGTTTTTT. This sequence encodes CASSQGAGGGELFF.

The chain joins TRBV21-1 to TRBJ1-1. TRBV21-1 is reported as a pseudogene. The CDR3 consists of 16 residues. The CDR3 is CASINRDYLPPTEAFF. CDR3 bases: TGTGCCAGCATCAACAGGGACTACCTCCCCCCAACTGAAGCTTTCTTT.

The chain joins TRBV9 to TRBJ1-1; TRBD1 aligns across 7 bases. V lost 0 bases to trimming and J lost 7 bases; unmatched junction nucleotides: 3. Germline-derived CDR1 and CDR2 are SGDLS and YYNGEE. The CDR3 is made up of 13 amino acids. Written as DNA, the CDR3 is TGTGCCAGCAGCGTAGTAGGGGGCGTTGAAGCTTTCTTT. It codes for CASSVVGGVEAFF.

A single count supports this clone. The CDR3 nucleotides are TGTGCCAGCAGTGGGTTAGCGGGAAGCTACAATGAGCAGTTCTTC. This translates into CASSGLAGSYNEQFF. V usage is TRBV25-1 and J usage is TRBJ2-1, with TRBD2 matching 8 bases. This CDR3 has 15 amino acids. J was trimmed by 3 bases and V by 4 bases; bases with no gene match: 5. CDR1 MGHDK and CDR2 SYGVNS come from the germline V gene.

V usage is TRBV19 and J usage is TRBJ2-3; the match to TRBD2 covers 8 bases. The V and J ends lost 6 bases and 1 base, in that order; junction bases with no gene match: 3. Germline CDR1 reads LNHDA; CDR2 reads SQIVND (reference sequence). The CDR3 is 14 residues long. The CDR3 bases are TGTGCCAGTAGCGGGGGACTAGGCACAGATACGCAGTATTTT. Translated: CASSGGLGTDTQYF.